This note documents a single TCR beta chain sequence. The antigen remains unidentified. This sample is part of a study of high-grade serous ovarian cancer treatment subgroups. Study overall: Samples averaged approximately 15,000 reads and roughly 7,700 unique TCR beta rearrangements. The study's findings and limits: These tumor repertoires lack spatial information from bulk sequencing. Tumors within one patient showed repertoire similarity of roughly 0.11 to 0.8.

Tumor samples were obtained before definitive surgery or chemotherapy. Sequencing was performed with immunoSEQ multiplex PCR; in TCRdb, only in-frame clones are kept and a portion is missing. Of under 4,000 clones listed, approximately 80% were seen once; the top ten hold roughly 7.8%. The source of this sequence is a human donor with high-grade serous ovarian cancer. Sequenced: tumor tissue.

CDR3 sequence reads: CAISEPGMAEGKLFF. The CDR3 DNA sequence: TGTGCCATCAGTGAGCCCGGGATGGCAGAAGGAAAACTGTTTTTT. The chain employs TRBV10-3 and TRBJ1-4; D remains ambiguous. The germline CDR1 and CDR2 sequences are ENHRY and SYGVKD. With 2 bases removed from V and 10 bases from J, the gap between germline ends came to 17 bases. The CDR3 length is 15 residues.